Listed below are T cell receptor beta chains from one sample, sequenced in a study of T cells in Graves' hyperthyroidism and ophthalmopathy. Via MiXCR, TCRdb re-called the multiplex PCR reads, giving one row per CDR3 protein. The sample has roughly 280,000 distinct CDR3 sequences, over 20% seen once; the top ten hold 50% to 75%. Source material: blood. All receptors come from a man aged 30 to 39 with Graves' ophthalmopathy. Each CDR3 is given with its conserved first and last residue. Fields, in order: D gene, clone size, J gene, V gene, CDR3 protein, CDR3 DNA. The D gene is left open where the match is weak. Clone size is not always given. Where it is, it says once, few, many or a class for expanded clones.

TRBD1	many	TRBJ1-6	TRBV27	CASSFSSRDRVNSPLHF	TGTGCCAGCAGTTTCTCGTCCCGGGACAGGGTAAATTCACCCCTCCACTTT
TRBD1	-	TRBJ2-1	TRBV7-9	CASSPGQGINNEQFF	TGTGCCAGCAGTCCCGGACAGGGGATTAACAATGAGCAGTTCTTC
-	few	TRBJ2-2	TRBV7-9	CASSFRVRDGELFF	TGTGCCAGCAGCTTCAGGGTACGCGACGGGGAGCTGTTTTTT
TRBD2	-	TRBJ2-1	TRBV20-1	CSVLPTSGANEQFF	TGCAGTGTTCTTCCGACTAGCGGGGCCAATGAGCAGTTCTTC
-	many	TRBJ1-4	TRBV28	CASSFFRANEKLFF	TGTGCCAGCAGTTTCTTCAGGGCTAATGAAAAACTGTTTTTT
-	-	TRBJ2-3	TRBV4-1	CASSQETSMDTQYF	TGCGCCAGCAGCCAAGAGACTAGTATGGATACGCAGTATTTT
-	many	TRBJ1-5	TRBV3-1	CASSSSRGRQPQHF	TGTGCCAGCAGCTCATCGAGGGGTCGTCAGCCCCAGCATTTT
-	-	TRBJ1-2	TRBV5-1	CASSPSGDYYGYTF	TGTGCCAGCAGCCCCTCAGGGGACTACTATGGCTACACCTTC
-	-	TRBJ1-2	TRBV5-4	CASSLGQRNYGYTF	TGTGCCAGCAGCTTGGGGCAGCGAAACTATGGCTACACCTTC
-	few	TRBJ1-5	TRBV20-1	CSAAQGVDQPQHF	TGCAGTGCTGCACAGGGTGTGGATCAGCCCCAGCATTTT
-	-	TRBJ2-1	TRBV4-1	CASNKGGSYNEQFF	TGCGCCAGCAACAAGGGGGGGAGCTACAATGAGCAGTTCTTC
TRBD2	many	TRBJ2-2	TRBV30	CAWSGGITGELFF	TGTGCCTGGTCGGGAGGAATCACCGGGGAGCTGTTTTTT
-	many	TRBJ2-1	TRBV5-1	CASSEGSGAYNEQFF	TGCGCCAGCAGCGAAGGTAGCGGAGCTTACAATGAGCAGTTCTTC
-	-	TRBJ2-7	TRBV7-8	CASSLGPGLYEQYF	TGTGCCAGCAGCTTGGGGCCAGGCCTCTACGAGCAGTACTTC
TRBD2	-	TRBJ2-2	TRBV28	CASRAAGATGELFF	TGTGCCAGCAGAGCGGCGGGAGCGACCGGGGAGCTGTTTTTT
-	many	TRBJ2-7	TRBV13	CASSLGASQSWEQYF	TGTGCCAGCAGCTTGGGGGCTAGCCAATCCTGGGAGCAGTACTTC
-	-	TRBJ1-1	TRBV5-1	CASSSTGKAPMNTEAFF	TGCGCCAGCAGCTCTACAGGGAAGGCCCCTATGAACACTGAAGCTTTCTTT
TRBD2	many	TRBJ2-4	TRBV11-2	CASSLDGAWNSGGIQYF	TGTGCCAGCAGCTTAGACGGCGCCTGGAATAGCGGGGGCATTCAGTACTTC
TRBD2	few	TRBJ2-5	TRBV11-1	CASSSPYGTSGETQYF	TGTGCCAGCAGCTCCCCATATGGGACTAGCGGAGAGACCCAGTACTTC
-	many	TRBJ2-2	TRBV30	CAWSVPRVTGELFF	TGTGCCTGGAGTGTCCCACGAGTCACCGGGGAGCTGTTTTTT
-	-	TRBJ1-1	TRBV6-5	CASSHSQNTEAFF	TGTGCCAGCAGTCACAGCCAGAACACTGAAGCTTTCTTT
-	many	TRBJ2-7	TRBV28	CASSPPTYEQYF	TGTGCCAGCAGTCCCCCAACCTACGAGCAGTACTTC
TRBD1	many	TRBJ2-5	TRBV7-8	CASSLAGRGLETQYF	TGTGCCAGCAGCTTAGCTGGCAGGGGGCTTGAGACCCAGTACTTC
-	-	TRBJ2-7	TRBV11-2	CASTLGQGVGYEQYF	TGTGCCAGCACCCTGGGGCAGGGAGTGGGTTACGAGCAGTACTTC
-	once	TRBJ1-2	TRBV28	CASSLPGIGHTF	TGTGCCAGCAGTTTACCAGGGATTGGCCACACCTTC
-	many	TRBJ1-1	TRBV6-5	CASSYSVQGSTEAFF	TGTGCCAGCAGTTACTCCGTCCAGGGTAGCACTGAAGCTTTCTTT
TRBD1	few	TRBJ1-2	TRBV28	CASSRGGTGEKGYTF	TGTGCCAGCAGTCGTGGCGGGACAGGGGAAAAAGGCTACACCTTC
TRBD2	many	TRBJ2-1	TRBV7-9	CASSHISGRVEQFF	TGTGCCAGCAGCCATATTAGCGGGAGGGTTGAGCAGTTCTTC
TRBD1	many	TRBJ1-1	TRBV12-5	CASGLTGVVTEAFF	TGTGCTAGTGGCCTGACAGGGGTTGTCACTGAAGCTTTCTTT
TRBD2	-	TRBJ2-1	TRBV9	CASSVGSSGRSYNEQFF	TGTGCCAGCAGCGTAGGATCTAGCGGGCGCTCCTACAATGAGCAGTTCTTC
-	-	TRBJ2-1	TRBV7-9	CASSLGQVSYNEQFF	TGTGCCAGCAGCTTAGGACAGGTCTCCTACAATGAGCAGTTCTTC
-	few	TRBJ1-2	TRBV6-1	CASSEAERPAYGYTF	TGTGCCAGCAGTGAGGCCGAAAGGCCGGCGTATGGCTACACCTTC
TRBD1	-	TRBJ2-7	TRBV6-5	CASSYEGTGGKDEQYF	TGTGCCAGCAGTTACGAAGGGACAGGGGGTAAAGACGAGCAGTACTTC
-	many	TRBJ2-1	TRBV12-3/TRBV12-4	CASSKTGLTYNEQFF	TGTGCCAGCAGTAAAACAGGACTCACCTACAATGAGCAGTTCTTC
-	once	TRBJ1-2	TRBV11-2	CASSIGTGGYTF	TGTGCCAGCAGCATAGGAACAGGTGGCTACACCTTC
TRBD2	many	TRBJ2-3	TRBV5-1	CASSLDNSGRADTQYF	TGCGCCAGCAGCTTGGATAATAGCGGGAGGGCAGATACGCAGTATTTT
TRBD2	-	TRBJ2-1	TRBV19	CASSIQREAYNEQFF	TGTGCCAGTAGTATCCAGCGGGAGGCCTACAATGAGCAGTTCTTC
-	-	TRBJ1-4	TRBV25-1	CASSARDRPTNEKLFF	TGTGCCAGCAGTGCCCGGGACCGACCAACTAATGAAAAACTGTTTTTT
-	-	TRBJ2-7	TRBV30	CAWGLYEQYF	TGTGCCTGGGGACTCTACGAGCAGTACTTC
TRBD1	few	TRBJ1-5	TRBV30	CAWSPTGAQPQHF	TGTGCCTGGAGCCCGACAGGGGCTCAGCCCCAGCATTTT
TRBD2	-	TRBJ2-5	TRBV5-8	CASSLDPAGIQETQYF	TGTGCCAGCAGCTTGGACCCAGCGGGAATCCAAGAGACCCAGTACTTC
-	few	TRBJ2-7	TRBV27	CASSFGPDSYEQYF	TGTGCCAGCAGTTTCGGACCGGACTCCTACGAGCAGTACTTC
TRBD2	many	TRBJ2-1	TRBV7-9	CASSLTSRTYNEQFF	TGTGCCAGCAGCTTGACTAGCCGTACCTACAATGAGCAGTTCTTC
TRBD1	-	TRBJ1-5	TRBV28	CASSHGQGWGNQPQHF	TGTGCCAGCAGCCACGGACAGGGTTGGGGCAATCAGCCCCAGCATTTT
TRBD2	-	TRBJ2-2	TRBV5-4	CASSLTSGAGELFF	TGTGCCAGCAGCCTGACTAGCGGAGCCGGGGAGCTGTTTTTT
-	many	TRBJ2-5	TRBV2	CASTRDTGLQETQYF	TGTGCCAGCACAAGGGACACTGGATTACAAGAGACCCAGTACTTC
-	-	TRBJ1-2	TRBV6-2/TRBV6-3	CASGGAGSGYGYTF	TGTGCCAGCGGGGGAGCAGGGTCAGGGTATGGCTACACCTTC
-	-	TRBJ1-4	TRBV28	CASSLRGPNEKLFF	TGTGCCAGCAGCCTTCGCGGACCTAATGAAAAACTGTTTTTT
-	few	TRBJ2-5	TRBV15	CATSRDGRGLQETQYF	TGTGCCACCAGCAGAGATGGGCGGGGTCTCCAAGAGACCCAGTACTTC
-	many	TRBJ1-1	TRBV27	CASNTRGRTFF	TGTGCCAGCAACACCCGGGGGAGAACTTTCTTT
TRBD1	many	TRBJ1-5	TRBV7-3	CASSPGQNQPQHF	TGTGCCAGCAGCCCGGGACAGAATCAGCCCCAGCATTTT
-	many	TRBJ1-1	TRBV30	CAWGDPEAFF	TGTGCCTGGGGAGACCCTGAAGCTTTCTTT
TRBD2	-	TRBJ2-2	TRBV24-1	CATREGPTNTGELFF	TGTGCCACCCGGGAGGGTCCTACGAACACCGGGGAGCTGTTTTTT
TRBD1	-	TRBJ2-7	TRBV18	CASSSPRDRRHEQYF	TGTGCCAGCTCATCCCCCCGGGACAGGAGGCACGAGCAGTACTTC
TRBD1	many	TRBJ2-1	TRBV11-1	CASKITATGDEQFF	TGTGCCAGCAAAATTACCGCGACAGGGGATGAGCAGTTCTTC
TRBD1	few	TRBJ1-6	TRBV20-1	CSAREDRREARYNSPLHF	TGCAGTGCTAGAGAGGACAGGCGAGAAGCTCGGTATAATTCACCCCTCCACTTT
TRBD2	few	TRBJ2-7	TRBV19	CASSRAGGGEQYF	TGTGCCAGTAGTAGAGCGGGAGGGGGTGAGCAGTACTTC